This T cell receptor (beta chain) was observed in a study of molecular identifiers for immune sequencing clone quantification. Notes on the study in general: Investigators reportedly could detect spiked Jurkat TCR RNA from one cell among some 940,000 naive cells.

Every naive CD8 library was made from between about 18,000 and 1,100,000 sorted cells with 10%, 30% or 50% RNA. As to this clonotype: Its antigen is not known.

Unmatched junction bases numbered 2, after V lost 4 bases and J lost 2 bases. CDR1 PRHDT and CDR2 FYEKMQ come from the germline V gene (reference sequence). CDR3 size: 14 residues. TCRdb called the PCR reads again in MiXCR, with one record for every CDR3 protein. The data hold roughly 320,000 distinct CDR3 sequences, with roughly 24% observed a single time. Material for sequencing was naive CD8+ T cells from blood, with Jurkat cell RNA spiked in. Subset denoted: FACS-sorted CD8+CD4-CCR7+CD45RA+ naive T cells. This receptor was obtained from a human donor in good health. Some libraries in this study had Jurkat cell RNA spiked in. The V call is TRBV13, the J call TRBJ2-7, with TRBD2 matching over 10 bases. The CDR3 reads CASSSGTSAYEQYF. The CDR3 region has the DNA TGTGCCAGCAGCTCCGGGACTAGCGCCTACGAGCAGTACTTC.